Following are 6 T cell receptor beta chains from one sample sequenced in a study of PD-1 blockade in classical Hodgkin lymphoma. Documented time point: cycle 4 day 1 (C4D1), after 6 weeks of nivolumab. Exposure to brentuximab vedotin varied, and each patient had relapsed following autologous stem cell transplantation. CD4+ T cells were purified from thawed PBMCs by magnetic negative selection. TCRdb's table, derived via immunoSEQ multiplex PCR, lists solely in-frame clones and lacks some. In the table there are more than 9,000 clones, approximately 74% of which are singletons. The sample in question was CD4+ T cells from blood, obtained before the fourth cycle of nivolumab. The receptors here all came from a human donor with classical Hodgkin lymphoma.

The rearrangement uses TRBV11-3 and TRBJ2-4, with D hard to call. Per the germline V gene, CDR1 is SGHNT and CDR2 is YENEEA. V was clipped by 9 bases and J by 8 bases, with 14 bases between them. This CDR3 spans 12 amino acids. Here the CDR3 reads CARPTASHIQYF. The CDR3, as DNA: TGTGCCAGGCCTACCGCCAGTCACATTCAGTACTTC.

The chain recombines TRBV7-8 with TRBJ2-1; 8 bases are shared with TRBD1. V lost 7 bases to trimming and J lost 5 bases; unmatched junction nucleotides: 7. Germline V gene lookup returns CDR1 SGHVS and CDR2 FQNEAQ. The CDR3 has 14 residues. The CDR3 DNA sequence: TGTGCCAGCACAGGACAGGGAAAACACAATGAGCAGTTCTTC. This codes for CASTGQGKHNEQFF.

The V and J genes are TRBV18 and TRBJ1-4, with a tentative D call TRBD1 (5 bases). The CDR3 contains 15 residues. Trimming pared 4 bases from V and 2 bases from J, leaving 11 bases between. Germline CDR1 KGHSH, CDR2 LQKENI. CDR3 DNA sequence: TGTGCCAGCTCACTACCAGGGCTCACTAATGAAAAACTGTTTTTT. It encodes CASSLPGLTNEKLFF.

This clone was seen a single time. The chain links TRBV7-9 to TRBJ1-1; a weak D match, TRBD1 (6 bases). V was cut by 3 bases and J by 0 bases, with 11 bases left in between. Germline values: CDR1 SEHNR, CDR2 FQNEAQ (reference sequence). This CDR3 spans 15 amino acids. CDR3 residues: CASSLGHLMNTEAFF. The DNA for the CDR3 is TGTGCCAGCAGCTTGGGACACCTAATGAACACTGAAGCTTTCTTT.

The CDR3 nucleotides are TGTGCCATCAGTGAGCCCTGGACAGGGGGCGCGAACACTGAAGCTTTCTTT. Translating it yields CAISEPWTGGANTEAFF. This chain joins TRBV10-3 and TRBJ1-1, with 11 nucleotides matching TRBD1. Germline CDR1 is ENHRY and CDR2 is SYGVKD. V lost 2 bases to trimming and J lost 1 base; unmatched junction nucleotides: 6. CDR3 length: 17 residues.

For the CDR3, the DNA is TGTGCCAGCAGCTTCGAGGGGGCGCGTAACACTGAAGCTTTCTTT. The encoded protein is CASSFEGARNTEAFF. This sequence joins TRBV5-4 and TRBJ1-1; TRBD1 agrees at 7 bases. CDR3 size: 15 residues. Losses at the gene ends were 2 bases for V and 2 bases for J; bases not matched to a gene: 6. Germline V gene sequence: CDR1 SGHNT, CDR2 YYREEE (reference sequence).